A single T cell receptor (beta chain) is shown here with its context. These data originate in a study of PD-L1 blockade in urothelial cancer. Profiled with immunoSEQ multiplex PCR; TCRdb holds only in-frame clones, not every one. This table has 30,000 to 40,000 clones, about four fifths appearing once. The sequence came from a man aged 55 to 70 with urothelial cancer. The sequencing here drew on PBMCs, taken around atezolizumab (anti-PD-L1) treatment.

In DNA form, the CDR3 reads TGTGCCAGCAGCTTAGAGGGGGCTTCCACAGATACGCAGTATTTT. It specifies CASSLEGASTDTQYF. The rearrangement uses TRBV11-2 and TRBJ2-3, with D maybe TRBD1 (6 bases). CDR1 is SGHAT, CDR2 FQNNGV, per germline. Trimming took 0 bases from V and 2 from J, leaving 9 bases between them. CDR3 length equals 15 residues.